This T cell receptor beta chain was identified during a study of technical replicates of blood from a few donors. Generated by immunoSEQ multiplex PCR, the TCRdb table keeps only in-frame clones and is missing some. The sample shows 74,000 or so clones, about 90% of them seen only once. V was pared by 6 bases and J by 14 bases, with 17 bases of the junction left unmatched. The germline V gene encodes CDR1 MGHRA and CDR2 YSYEKL. There are 14 residues in the CDR3. The genes are TRBV4-1 and TRBJ1-2, with 8 bases identical to TRBD1. This TCR came from a human donor in good health. The sequencing input was T cells isolated from PBMCs. For the CDR3, the DNA is TGCGCCAGCAGGGATACATCGGGACAGGTTAAGTGTACCTTC. Its translation is CASRDTSGQVKCTF.